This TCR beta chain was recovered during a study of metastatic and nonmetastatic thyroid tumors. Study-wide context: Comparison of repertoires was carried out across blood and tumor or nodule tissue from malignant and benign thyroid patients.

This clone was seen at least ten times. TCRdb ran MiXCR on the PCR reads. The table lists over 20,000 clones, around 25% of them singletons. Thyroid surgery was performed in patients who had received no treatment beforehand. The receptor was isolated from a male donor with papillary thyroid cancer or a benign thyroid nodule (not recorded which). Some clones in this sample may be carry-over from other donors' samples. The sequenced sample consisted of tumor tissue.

CDR3 sequence reads: CASSPKGGSGNTIYF. CDR3 DNA: TGTGCCAGCAGCCCCAAAGGGGGTTCTGGAAACACCATATATTTT. The chain uses TRBV11-2 and TRBJ1-3; TRBD1 is a possible D gene (6 bases). The V and J ends lost 5 bases and 1 base respectively, with 12 bases between them. The CDR3 runs to 15 residues. Germline assignment: CDR1 SGHAT and CDR2 FQNNGV.